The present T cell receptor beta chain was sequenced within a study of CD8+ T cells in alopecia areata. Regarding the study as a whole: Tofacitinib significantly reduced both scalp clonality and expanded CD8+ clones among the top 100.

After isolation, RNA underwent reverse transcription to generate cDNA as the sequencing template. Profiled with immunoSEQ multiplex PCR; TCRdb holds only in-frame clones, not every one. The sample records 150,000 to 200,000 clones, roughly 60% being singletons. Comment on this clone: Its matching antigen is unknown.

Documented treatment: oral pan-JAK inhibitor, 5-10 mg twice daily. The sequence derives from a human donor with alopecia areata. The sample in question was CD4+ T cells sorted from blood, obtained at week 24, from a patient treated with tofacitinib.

For the CDR3, the DNA is TGTGCCTGGAGTTATACAGGGGTGGGCTACACCTTC. Its translation: CAWSYTGVGYTF. V and J are TRBV30 and TRBJ1-2; 7 bases fit TRBD1. Germline values: CDR1 GTSNPN, CDR2 SVGIG (reference sequence). V trimming: 2 bases; J trimming: 8 bases; junction bases outside the gene matches: 5. The CDR3 is 12 residues long.